The clone carrying this T cell receptor beta chain has ten or more counts. Its matching antigen is unknown. Read data end 3 residues before the CDR3 end; the end is taken from the germline J gene. The V segment lost 1 base and the J segment 5 bases; nucleotides outside the gene matches: 11. The CDR3 runs to 17 residues. CDR1 is MNHEY and CDR2 is SVGEGT in the germline V gene. The assay was immunoSEQ multiplex PCR, and TCRdb's table has in-frame clones only and misses some. The repertoire shows 20,000 to 30,000 clones, none seen only once; the top ten take roughly 24%. Patients and controls were mostly of Caucasian heritage. This entry belongs to a study of T cell clonality in common variable immunodeficiency. General study points: In common variable immunodeficiency, TCR beta chains reportedly carried fewer deletions and N-nucleotide insertions. Authors noted CVID clonality's cause needs subpopulation repertoire sequencing. CVID subjects showed higher TCRbeta clonality than healthy controls.

This receptor was taken from a human donor with common variable immunodeficiency. Specimen: peripheral blood mononuclear cells. The rearrangement joins TRBV6-2 or TRBV6-3 to TRBJ2-5; 9 bases are shared with TRBD2. CDR3 sequence reads: CASSYFPLRGGQETQYF. The CDR3 bases that were read are TGTGCCAGCAGTTACTTCCCTCTGCGGGGGGGCCAGGAGACC.